The entry that follows covers one T cell receptor beta chain sequence. Trimming took 1 base from V and 7 from J; bases not matched to a gene: 6. The CDR3 extends over 14 amino acids. CDR1 and CDR2 (germline): SGHVS, FQNEAQ. These data come from a study of blood T cell repertoires in COVID-19. The repertoire was sequenced with immunoSEQ multiplex PCR; TCRdb's copy has only in-frame clones and lacks some. Of tens of thousands of clones listed, 92% are singletons. This receptor was obtained from a human donor in a cohort sampled during active COVID-19. The rearrangement links TRBV7-8 to TRBJ2-7; 8 positions match TRBD1. Sequenced material: peripheral blood. The CDR3 coding sequence is TGTGCCAGCAGCTTAGGGACAGGGTGGGTAGAGCAGTACTTC. Encoded protein: CASSLGTGWVEQYF.